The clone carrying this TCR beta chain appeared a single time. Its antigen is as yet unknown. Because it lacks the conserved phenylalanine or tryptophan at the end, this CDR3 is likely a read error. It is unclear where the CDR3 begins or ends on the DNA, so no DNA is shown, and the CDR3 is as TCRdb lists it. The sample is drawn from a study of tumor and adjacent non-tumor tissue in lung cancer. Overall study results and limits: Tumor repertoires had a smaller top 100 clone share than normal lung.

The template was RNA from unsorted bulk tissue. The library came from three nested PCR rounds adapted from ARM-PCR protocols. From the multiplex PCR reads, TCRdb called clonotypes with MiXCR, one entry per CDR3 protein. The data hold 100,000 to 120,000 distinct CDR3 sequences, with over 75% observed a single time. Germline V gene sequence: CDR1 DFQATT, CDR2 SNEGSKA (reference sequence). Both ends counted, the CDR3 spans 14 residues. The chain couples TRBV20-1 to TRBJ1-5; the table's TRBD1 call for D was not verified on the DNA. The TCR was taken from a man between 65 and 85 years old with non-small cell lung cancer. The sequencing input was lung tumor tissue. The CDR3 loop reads CSAQIPGDNQPQLY.